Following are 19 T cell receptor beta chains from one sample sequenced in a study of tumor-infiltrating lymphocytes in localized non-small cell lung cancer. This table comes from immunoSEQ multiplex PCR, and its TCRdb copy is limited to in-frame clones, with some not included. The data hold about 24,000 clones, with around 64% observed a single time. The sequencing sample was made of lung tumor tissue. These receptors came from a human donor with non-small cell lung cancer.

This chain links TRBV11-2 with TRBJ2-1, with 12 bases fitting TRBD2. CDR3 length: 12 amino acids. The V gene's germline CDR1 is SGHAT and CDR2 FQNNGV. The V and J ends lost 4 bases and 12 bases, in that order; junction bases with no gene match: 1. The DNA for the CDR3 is TGTGCCAGCAGCTCACTAGCGGGAGGGCAGTTCTTC. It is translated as CASSSLAGGQFF.

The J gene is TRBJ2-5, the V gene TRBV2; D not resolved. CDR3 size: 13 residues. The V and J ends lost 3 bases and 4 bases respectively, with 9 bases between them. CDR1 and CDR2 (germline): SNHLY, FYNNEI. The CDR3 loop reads CASSDVSRETQYF. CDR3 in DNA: TGTGCCAGCAGTGATGTCAGCCGAGAGACCCAGTACTTC.

The CDR3 reads CASSLRIGNYGYTF. CDR3 nucleotide sequence: TGTGCCAGCAGCCTCCGGATAGGAAACTATGGCTACACCTTC. This chain links TRBV5-6 with TRBJ1-2; no firm D call. The CDR3 sequence is 14 residues long. Trimming removed 4 bases from V and 2 bases from J, with 12 bases in between. Germline lookup yields CDR1 SGHDT and CDR2 YYEEEE.

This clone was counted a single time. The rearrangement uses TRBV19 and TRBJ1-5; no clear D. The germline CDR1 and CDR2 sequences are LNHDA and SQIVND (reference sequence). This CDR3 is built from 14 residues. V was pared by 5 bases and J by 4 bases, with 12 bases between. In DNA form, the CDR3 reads TGTGCCAGTAGTTCGAGAGCAGATAATCAGCCCCAGCATTTT. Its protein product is CASSSRADNQPQHF.

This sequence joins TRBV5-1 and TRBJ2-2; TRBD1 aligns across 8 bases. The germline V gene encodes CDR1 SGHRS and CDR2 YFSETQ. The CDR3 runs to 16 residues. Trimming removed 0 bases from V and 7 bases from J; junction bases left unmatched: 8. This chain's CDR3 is CASSLAGQGASGELFF. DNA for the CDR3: TGCGCCAGCAGCTTGGCCGGCCAGGGGGCTAGCGGGGAGCTGTTTTTT.

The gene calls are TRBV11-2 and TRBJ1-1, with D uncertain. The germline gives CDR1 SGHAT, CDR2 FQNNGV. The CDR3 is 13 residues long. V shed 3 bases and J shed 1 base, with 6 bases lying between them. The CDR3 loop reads CASSFSGNTEAFF. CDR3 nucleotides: TGTGCCAGCAGCTTCAGTGGGAACACTGAAGCTTTCTTT.

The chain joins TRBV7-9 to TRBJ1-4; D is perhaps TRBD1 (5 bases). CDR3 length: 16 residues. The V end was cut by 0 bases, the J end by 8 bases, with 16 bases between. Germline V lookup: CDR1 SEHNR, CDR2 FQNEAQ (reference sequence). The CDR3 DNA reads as TGTGCCAGCAGCTTAGCGCGAACAGGTTCACCGGAAAAACTGTTTTTT. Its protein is CASSLARTGSPEKLFF.

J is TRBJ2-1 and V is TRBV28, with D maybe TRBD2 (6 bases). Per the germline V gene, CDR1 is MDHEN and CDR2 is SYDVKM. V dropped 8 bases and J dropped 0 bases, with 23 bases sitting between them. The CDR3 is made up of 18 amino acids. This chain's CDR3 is CASETLDGGSNSYNEQFF. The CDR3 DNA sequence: TGTGCCAGCGAGACATTGGATGGGGGGTCGAACTCCTACAATGAGCAGTTCTTC.

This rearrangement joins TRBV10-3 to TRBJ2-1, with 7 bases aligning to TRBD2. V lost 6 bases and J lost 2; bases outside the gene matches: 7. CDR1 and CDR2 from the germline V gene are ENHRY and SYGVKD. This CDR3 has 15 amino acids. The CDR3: CAISNKRGPYNEQFF. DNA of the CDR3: TGTGCCATCAGCAACAAGCGGGGCCCCTACAATGAGCAGTTCTTC.

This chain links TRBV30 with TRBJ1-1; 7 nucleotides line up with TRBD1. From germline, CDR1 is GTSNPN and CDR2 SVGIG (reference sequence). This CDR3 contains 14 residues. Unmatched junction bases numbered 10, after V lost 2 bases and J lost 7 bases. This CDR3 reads CAWSSTGSPLEAFF. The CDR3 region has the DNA TGTGCCTGGAGTTCGACAGGGAGCCCCCTTGAAGCTTTCTTT. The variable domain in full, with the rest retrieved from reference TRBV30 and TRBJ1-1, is SQTIHQWPATLVQPVGSPLSLECTVEGTSNPNLYWYRQAAGRGLQLLFYSVGIGQISSEVPQNLSASRPQDRQFILSSKKLLLSDSGFYLCAWSSTGSPLEAFFGQGTRLTVV.

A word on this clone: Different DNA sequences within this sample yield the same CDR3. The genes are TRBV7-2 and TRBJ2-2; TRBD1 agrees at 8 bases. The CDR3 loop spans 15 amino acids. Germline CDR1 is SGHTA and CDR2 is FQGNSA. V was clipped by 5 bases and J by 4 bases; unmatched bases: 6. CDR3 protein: CASSRGQGGTGELFF. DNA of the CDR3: TGTGCCAGCAGCCGCGGACAGGGAGGCACCGGGGAGCTGTTTTTT.

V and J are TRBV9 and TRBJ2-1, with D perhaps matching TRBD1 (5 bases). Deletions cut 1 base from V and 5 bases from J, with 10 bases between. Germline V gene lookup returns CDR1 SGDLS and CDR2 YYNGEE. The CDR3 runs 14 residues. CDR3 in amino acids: CASSVRQYDNEQFF. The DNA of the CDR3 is TGTGCCAGCAGCGTAAGACAGTACGACAATGAGCAGTTCTTC. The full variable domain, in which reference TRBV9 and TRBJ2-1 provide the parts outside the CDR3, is DSGVTQTPKHLITATGQRVTLRCSPRSGDLSVYWYQQSLDQGLQFLIQYYNGEERAKGNILERFSAQQFPDLHSELNLSSLELGDSALYFCASSVRQYDNEQFFGPGTRLTVL.

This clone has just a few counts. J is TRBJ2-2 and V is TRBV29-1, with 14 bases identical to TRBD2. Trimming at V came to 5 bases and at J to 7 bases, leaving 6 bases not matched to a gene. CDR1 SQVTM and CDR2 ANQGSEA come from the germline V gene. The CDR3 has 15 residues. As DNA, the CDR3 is TGCAGCGTTTACGGGACTAGCGGGAGAATCGGGGAGCTGTTTTTT. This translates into CSVYGTSGRIGELFF.

The CDR3, as DNA: TGTGCCAGCAGCCTCACCTGGGGGGGCTACGGCTACACCTTC. This encodes CASSLTWGGYGYTF. The chain couples TRBV5-6 to TRBJ1-2; D is possibly TRBD1 (6 bases). The CDR3 runs to 14 residues. V lost 4 bases and J lost 8, with 18 bases in between. Germline V lookup: CDR1 SGHDT, CDR2 YYEEEE.

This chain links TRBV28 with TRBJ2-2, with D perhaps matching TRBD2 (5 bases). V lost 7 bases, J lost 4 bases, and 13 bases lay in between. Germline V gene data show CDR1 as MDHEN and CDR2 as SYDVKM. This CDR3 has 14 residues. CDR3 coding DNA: TGTGCCAGCATAAGACCGGCGGGCACCGGGGAGCTGTTTTTT. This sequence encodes CASIRPAGTGELFF.

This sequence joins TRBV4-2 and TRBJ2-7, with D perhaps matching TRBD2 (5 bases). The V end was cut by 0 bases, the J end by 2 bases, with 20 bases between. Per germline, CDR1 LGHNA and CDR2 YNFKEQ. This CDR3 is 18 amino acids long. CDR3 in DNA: TGTGCCAGCAGCCAAGATTACTTCACGGGAATAGCAGCCTACGAGCAGTACTTC. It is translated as CASSQDYFTGIAAYEQYF.

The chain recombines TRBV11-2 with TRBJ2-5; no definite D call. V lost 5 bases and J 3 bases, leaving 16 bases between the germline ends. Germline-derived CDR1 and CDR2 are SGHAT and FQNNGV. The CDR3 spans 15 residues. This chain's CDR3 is CASSPLTAVEETQYF. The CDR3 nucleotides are TGTGCCAGCAGCCCCTTGACCGCCGTGGAAGAGACCCAGTACTTC.

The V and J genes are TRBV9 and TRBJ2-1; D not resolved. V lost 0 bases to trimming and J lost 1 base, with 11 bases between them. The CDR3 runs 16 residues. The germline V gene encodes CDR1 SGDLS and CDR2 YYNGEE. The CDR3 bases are TGTGCCAGCAGCGTAGACCCCACCGGGTCCTACAATGAGCAGTTCTTC. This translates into CASSVDPTGSYNEQFF.

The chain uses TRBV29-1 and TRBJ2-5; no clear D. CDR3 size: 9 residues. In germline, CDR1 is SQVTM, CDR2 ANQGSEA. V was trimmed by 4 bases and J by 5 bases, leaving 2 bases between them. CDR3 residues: CSVGETQYF. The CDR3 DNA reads TGCAGCGTTGGGGAGACCCAGTACTTC. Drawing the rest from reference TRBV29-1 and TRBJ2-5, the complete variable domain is SAVISQKPSRDICQRGTSLTIQCQVDSQVTMMFWYRQQPGQSLTLIATANQGSEATYESGFVIDKFPISRPNLTFSTLTVSNMSPEDSSIYLCSVGETQYFGPGTRLLVL.